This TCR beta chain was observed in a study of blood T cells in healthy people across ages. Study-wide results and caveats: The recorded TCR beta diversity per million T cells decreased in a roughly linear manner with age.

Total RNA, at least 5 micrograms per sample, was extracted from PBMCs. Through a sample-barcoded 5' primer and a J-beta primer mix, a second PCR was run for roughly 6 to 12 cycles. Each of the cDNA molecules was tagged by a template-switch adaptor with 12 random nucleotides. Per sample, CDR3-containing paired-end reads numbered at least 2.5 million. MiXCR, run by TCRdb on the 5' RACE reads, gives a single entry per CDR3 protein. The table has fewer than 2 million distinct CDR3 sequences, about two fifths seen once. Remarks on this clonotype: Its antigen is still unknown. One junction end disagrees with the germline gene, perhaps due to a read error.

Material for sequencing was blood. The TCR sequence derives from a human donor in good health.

CDR3: CASSQSLGGYTF. The CDR3 DNA is TGTGCCAGCAGCCAATCCCTAGGAGGCTACACCTTC. The chain is built from TRBV4-1 and TRBJ1-2; D unclear. Per germline, CDR1 MGHRA and CDR2 YSYEKL. CDR3 length: 12 amino acids.